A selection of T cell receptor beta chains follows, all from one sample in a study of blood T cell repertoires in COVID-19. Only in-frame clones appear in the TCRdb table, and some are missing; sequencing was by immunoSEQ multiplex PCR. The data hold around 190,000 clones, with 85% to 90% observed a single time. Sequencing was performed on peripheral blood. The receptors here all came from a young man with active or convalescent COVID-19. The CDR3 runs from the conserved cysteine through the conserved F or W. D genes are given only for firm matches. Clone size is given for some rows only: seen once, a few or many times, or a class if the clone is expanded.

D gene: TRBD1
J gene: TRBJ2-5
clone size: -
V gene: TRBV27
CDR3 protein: CASSFGTGDWETQYF
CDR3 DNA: TGTGCCAGCAGTTTTGGGACAGGGGACTGGGAGACCCAGTACTTC

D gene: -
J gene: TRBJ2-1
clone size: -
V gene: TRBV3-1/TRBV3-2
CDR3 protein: CASSQGSSRGDEQFF
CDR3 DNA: TGTGCCAGCAGCCAAGGGTCGAGCAGGGGAGATGAGCAGTTCTTC

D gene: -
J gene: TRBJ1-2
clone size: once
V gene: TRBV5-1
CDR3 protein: CASSLSGREDYGYTF
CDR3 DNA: TGCGCCAGCAGCTTGTCCGGCAGGGAGGACTATGGCTACACCTTC

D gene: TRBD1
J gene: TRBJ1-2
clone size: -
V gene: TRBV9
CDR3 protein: CASSVGPSKTGLNYGYTF
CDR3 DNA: TGTGCCAGCAGCGTAGGCCCGTCGAAGACAGGGCTTAACTATGGCTACACCTTC

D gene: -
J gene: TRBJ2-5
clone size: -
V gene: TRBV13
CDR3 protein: CASSLASRGETQYF
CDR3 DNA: TGTGCCAGCAGCTTAGCGTCTCGCGGGGAGACCCAGTACTTC

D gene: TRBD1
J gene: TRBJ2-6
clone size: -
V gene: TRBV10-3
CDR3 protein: CATATGGPSGANVLTF
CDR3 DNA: TGTGCCACCGCGACAGGGGGACCCTCTGGGGCCAACGTCCTGACTTTC

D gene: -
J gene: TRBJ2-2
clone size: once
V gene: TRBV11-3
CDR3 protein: CASSQGANTGELFF
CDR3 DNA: TGTGCCAGCAGCCAAGGAGCGAACACCGGGGAGCTGTTTTTT

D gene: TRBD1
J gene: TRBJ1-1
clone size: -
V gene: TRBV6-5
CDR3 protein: CASRPTGADEAFF
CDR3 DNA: TGTGCCAGCAGACCGACAGGGGCGGATGAAGCTTTCTTT

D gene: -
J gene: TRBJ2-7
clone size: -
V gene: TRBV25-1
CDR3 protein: CASSDHGGAYYEQYF
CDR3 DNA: TGTGCCAGCAGTGACCATGGGGGGGCGTACTACGAGCAGTACTTC

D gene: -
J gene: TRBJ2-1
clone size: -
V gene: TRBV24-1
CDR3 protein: CATSAPGLEYNEQFF
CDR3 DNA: TGTGCCACCAGTGCCCCGGGACTGGAATACAATGAGCAGTTCTTC

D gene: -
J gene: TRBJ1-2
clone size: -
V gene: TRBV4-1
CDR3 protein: CASSPLGDYGYTF
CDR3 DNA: TGCGCCAGCAGCCCATTAGGGGACTATGGCTACACCTTC

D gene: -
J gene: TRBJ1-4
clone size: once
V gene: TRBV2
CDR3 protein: CASTLLRRGEANEKLFF
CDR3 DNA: TGTGCCAGCACCCTACTTCGTAGAGGGGAGGCTAATGAAAAACTGTTTTTT

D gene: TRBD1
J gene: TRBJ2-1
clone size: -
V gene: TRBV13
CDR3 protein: CASSSDRGRVARENNEQFF
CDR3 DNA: TGTGCCAGCAGCTCCGACAGGGGGCGAGTAGCGCGGGAGAACAATGAGCAGTTCTTC

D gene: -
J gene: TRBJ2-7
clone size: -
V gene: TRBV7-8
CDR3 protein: CASSEFGGISYEQYF
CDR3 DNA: TGTGCCAGCAGCGAGTTCGGCGGGATCTCCTACGAGCAGTACTTC

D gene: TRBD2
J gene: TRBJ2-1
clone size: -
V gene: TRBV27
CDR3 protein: CASSSLTSGSFNEQFF
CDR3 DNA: TGTGCCAGCAGCTCCCTGACTAGCGGGAGTTTCAATGAGCAGTTCTTC

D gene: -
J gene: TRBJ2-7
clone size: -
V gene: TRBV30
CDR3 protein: CAWTDNNYEQYF
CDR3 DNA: TGTGCCTGGACTGACAATAACTACGAGCAGTACTTC

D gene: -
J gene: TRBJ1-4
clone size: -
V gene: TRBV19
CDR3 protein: CASRGSGWPPTNEKLFF
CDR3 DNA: TGTGCCAGTAGGGGGTCAGGGTGGCCGCCAACTAATGAAAAACTGTTTTTT

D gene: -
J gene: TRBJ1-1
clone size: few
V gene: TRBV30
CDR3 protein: CAWSGEDDLNTEAFF
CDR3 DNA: TGTGCCTGGAGTGGGGAGGATGACTTGAACACTGAAGCTTTCTTT

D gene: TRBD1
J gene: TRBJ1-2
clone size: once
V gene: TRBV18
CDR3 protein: CASSSGQVENGYTF
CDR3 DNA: TGTGCCAGCTCATCCGGACAGGTTGAGAATGGCTACACCTTC

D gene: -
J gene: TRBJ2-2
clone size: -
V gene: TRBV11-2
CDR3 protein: CASSLLAGANTGELFF
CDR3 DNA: TGTGCCAGCAGCTTACTTGCGGGGGCTAACACCGGGGAGCTGTTTTTT

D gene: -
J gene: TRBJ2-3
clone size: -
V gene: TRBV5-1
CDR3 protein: CASSYTGSDTQYF
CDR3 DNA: TGCGCCAGCAGCTACACAGGGTCAGATACGCAGTATTTT

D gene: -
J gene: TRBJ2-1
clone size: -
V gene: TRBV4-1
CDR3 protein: CASSQALGQGRSGGIYEQFF
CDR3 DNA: TGCGCCAGCAGCCAAGCCCTAGGACAGGGTAGAAGCGGGGGGATTTATGAGCAGTTCTTC

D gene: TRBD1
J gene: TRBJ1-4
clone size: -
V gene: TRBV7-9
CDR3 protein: CASSLDGTGGEKLFF
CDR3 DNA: TGTGCCAGCAGCTTAGACGGGACAGGGGGCGAAAAACTGTTTTTT

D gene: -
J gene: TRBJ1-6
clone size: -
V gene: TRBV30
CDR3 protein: CAWSTDYNSPLHF
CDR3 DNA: TGTGCCTGGAGCACAGATTATAATTCACCCCTCCACTTT

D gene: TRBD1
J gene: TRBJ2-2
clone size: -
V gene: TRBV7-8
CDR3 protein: CASSSNTGAANTGELFF
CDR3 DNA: TGTGCCAGCAGCAGCAACACAGGGGCCGCGAACACCGGGGAGCTGTTTTTT

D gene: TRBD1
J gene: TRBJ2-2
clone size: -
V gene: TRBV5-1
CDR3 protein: CASSVRDRGINTGELFF
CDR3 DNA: TGCGCCAGCAGCGTTCGGGACAGGGGAATAAACACCGGGGAGCTGTTTTTT

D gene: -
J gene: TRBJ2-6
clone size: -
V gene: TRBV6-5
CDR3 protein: CASSSKPSAGANVLTF
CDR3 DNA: TGTGCCAGCAGTTCCAAACCTAGTGCTGGGGCCAACGTCCTGACTTTC